This paragraph covers one TCR beta chain sequence. Antigen specificity is unknown. cDNA carried unique molecular identifiers, and a universal primer site was added by template switching. A single record per CDR3 protein comes from TCRdb applying MiXCR to the 5' RACE reads. The profile shows 400,000 to 550,000 distinct CDR3 sequences, more than 13% of them singletons. The sample comes from a study of identical twins. Study results and limitations: Weaker excess twin sharing was seen among beta out-of-frame sequences.

J was trimmed by 2 bases and V by 0 bases; bases with no gene match: 6. Germline CDR1 SGHRS, CDR2 YFSETQ. The CDR3 is 17 residues long. These sequences were also reported in another study, on yellow fever vaccine responses in identical twins. That work adds: Reportedly, the T cell response mounted by twins to vaccine seemed partly convergent, partly personalized.

This sequence originates from a woman aged 18-35 years in good health. The chain joins TRBV5-1 to TRBJ1-1; 11 nucleotides align to TRBD1. Source material: CD4+ T cells sorted from blood. CDR3 in DNA: TGCGCCAGCAGCTTGGGAGTCGGACAGGGGGCAAACACTGAAGCTTTCTTT. This translates into CASSLGVGQGANTEAFF.